The T cell receptor beta chain described here comes from a study of OX40 agonist ivuxolimab in advanced cancers. Peripheral blood came from all dose cohorts at three timepoints. TCRdb's copy holds only in-frame clones and misses some; the assay was immunoSEQ multiplex PCR. Of some 43,000 clones in the sample, about 87% were seen once. V lost 6 bases to trimming and J lost 6 bases; unmatched junction nucleotides: 20. Germline V gives CDR1 SQVTM, CDR2 ANQGSEA. This CDR3 has 17 residues. The chain uses TRBV29-1 and TRBJ2-7; 10 bases map to TRBD2. The sample was CD4+ or CD8+ T cells sorted from blood, taken in a trial of the OX40 agonist ivuxolimab. The source is an adult with an advanced solid tumor such as melanoma, head and neck, liver or kidney cancer. The CDR3 here is CSVADHRTSGPLAEQYF. The CDR3 DNA follows: TGCAGCGTCGCTGACCACCGGACTAGCGGACCACTTGCCGAGCAGTACTTC.